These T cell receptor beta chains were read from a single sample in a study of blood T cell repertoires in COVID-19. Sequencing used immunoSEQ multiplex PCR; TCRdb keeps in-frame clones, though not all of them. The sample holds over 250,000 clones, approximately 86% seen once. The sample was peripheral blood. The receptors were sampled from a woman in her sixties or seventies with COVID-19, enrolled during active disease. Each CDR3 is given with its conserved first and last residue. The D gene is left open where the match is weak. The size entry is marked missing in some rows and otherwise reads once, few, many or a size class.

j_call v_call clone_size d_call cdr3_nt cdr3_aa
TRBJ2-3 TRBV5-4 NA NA TGTGCCAGCAGCTTGTTCTCGGGGAGCACAGATACGCAGTATTTT CASSLFSGSTDTQYF
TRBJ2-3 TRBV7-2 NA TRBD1 TGTGCCAGCAGCTCCTACAGGGGAAGTGATACGCAGTATTTT CASSSYRGSDTQYF
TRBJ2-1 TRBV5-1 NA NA TGCGCCAGCAGCTTGACGGTCCGGGGGGCCCCGCCCTACAATGAGCAGTTCTTC CASSLTVRGAPPYNEQFF
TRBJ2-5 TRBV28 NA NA TGTGCCAGCAGTTTAGGCAGTACGCCGCAAGAGACCCAGTACTTC CASSLGSTPQETQYF
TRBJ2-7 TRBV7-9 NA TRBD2 TGTGCCAGCAGCACCCCGGGACTAGCCTACGAGCAGTACTTC CASSTPGLAYEQYF
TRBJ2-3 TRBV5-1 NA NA TGCGCCAGCAGCTTGGGTTGGGGGCTAGGCGATACGCAGTATTTT CASSLGWGLGDTQYF
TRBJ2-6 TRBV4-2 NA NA TGTGCCAGCAGCCAAGATCTCGGGACTTATCCCTCTGGGGCCAACGTCCTGACTTTC CASSQDLGTYPSGANVLTF
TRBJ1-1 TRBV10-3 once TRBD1 TGTGCCACACTAGGACAGGGGGCGAACACTGAAGCTTTCTTT CATLGQGANTEAFF
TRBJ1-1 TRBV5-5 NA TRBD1 TGTGCCAGCAGCCAGGCCGGGACAGGGATGAACACTGAAGCTTTCTTT CASSQAGTGMNTEAFF
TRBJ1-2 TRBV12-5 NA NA TGTGCTAGTGGTTTGGTACCCCTGCTCCGGGACACCATGGGGGGCTACACCTTC CASGLVPLLRDTMGGYTF